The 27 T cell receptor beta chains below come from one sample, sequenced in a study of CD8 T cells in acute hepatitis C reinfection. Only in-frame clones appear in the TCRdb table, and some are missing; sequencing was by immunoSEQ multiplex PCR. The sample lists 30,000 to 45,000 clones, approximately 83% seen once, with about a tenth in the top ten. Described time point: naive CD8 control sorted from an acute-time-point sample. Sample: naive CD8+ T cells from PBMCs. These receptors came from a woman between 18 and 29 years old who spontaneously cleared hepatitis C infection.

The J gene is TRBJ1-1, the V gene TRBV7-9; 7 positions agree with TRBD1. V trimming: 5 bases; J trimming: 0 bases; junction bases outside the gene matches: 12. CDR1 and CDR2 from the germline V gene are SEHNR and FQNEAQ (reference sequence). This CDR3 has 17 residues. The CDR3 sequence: CASSPRQGQTMNTEAFF. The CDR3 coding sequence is TGTGCCAGCAGCCCTCGACAGGGCCAGACCATGAACACTGAAGCTTTCTTT.

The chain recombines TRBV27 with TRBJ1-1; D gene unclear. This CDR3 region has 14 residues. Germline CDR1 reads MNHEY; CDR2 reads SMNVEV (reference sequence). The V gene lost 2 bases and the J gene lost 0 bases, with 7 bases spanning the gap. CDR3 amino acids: CASSLGWMNTEAFF. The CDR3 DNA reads TGTGCCAGCAGTTTAGGTTGGATGAACACTGAAGCTTTCTTT.

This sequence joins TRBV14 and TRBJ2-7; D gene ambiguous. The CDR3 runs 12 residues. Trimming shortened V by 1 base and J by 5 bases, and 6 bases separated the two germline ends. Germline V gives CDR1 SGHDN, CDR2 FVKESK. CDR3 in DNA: TGTGCCAGCAGCCAAGTTCTCCACGAGCAGTACTTC. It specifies CASSQVLHEQYF.

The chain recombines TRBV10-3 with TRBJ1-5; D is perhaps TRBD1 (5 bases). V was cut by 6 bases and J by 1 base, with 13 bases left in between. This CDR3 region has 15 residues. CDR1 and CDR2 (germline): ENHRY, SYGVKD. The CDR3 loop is CAIRAAEGSNQPQHF. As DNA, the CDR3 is TGTGCCATCAGGGCGGCAGAGGGGAGCAATCAGCCCCAGCATTTT.

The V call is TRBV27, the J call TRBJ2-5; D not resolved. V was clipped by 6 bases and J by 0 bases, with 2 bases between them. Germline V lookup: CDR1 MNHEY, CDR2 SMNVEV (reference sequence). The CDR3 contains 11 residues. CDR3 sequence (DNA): TGTGCCAGCAGCTACCAAGAGACCCAGTACTTC. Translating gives CASSYQETQYF.

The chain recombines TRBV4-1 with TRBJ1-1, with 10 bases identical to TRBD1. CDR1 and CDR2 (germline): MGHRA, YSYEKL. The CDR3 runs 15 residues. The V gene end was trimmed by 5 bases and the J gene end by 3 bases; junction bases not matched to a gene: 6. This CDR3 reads CASSDRDRGDTEAFF. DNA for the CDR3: TGCGCCAGCAGCGATCGGGACAGGGGAGACACTGAAGCTTTCTTT.

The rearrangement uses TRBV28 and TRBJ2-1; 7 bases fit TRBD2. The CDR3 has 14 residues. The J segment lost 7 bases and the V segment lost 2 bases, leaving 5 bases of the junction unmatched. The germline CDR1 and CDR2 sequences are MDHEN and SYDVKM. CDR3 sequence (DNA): TGTGCCAGCAGTTTACTAGCGGAAGAGAATGAGCAGTTCTTC. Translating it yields CASSLLAEENEQFF.

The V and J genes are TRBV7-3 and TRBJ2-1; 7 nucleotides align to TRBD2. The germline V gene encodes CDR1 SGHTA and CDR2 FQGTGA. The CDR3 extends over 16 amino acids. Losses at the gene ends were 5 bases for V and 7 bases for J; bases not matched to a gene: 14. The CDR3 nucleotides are TGTGCCAGCAGCAAACCTAGCGGAACTAAACAGAATGAGCAGTTCTTC. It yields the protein CASSKPSGTKQNEQFF.

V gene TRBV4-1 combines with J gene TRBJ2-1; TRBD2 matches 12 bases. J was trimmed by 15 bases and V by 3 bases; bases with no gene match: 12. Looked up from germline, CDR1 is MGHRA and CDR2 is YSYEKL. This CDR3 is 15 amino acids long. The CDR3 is CASSHLAGGPGVRFF. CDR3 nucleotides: TGCGCCAGCAGCCATCTAGCGGGAGGGCCTGGGGTGCGGTTCTTC.

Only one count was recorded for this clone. As DNA, the CDR3 is TGTGCCAGCAGCTTAGGCTACTCCTACGAGCAGTACTTC. Translation: CASSLGYSYEQYF. The J gene is TRBJ2-7, the V gene TRBV7-6; the D is unclear. V lost 1 base, J lost 0 bases, and 4 bases lay in between. This CDR3 contains 13 residues. Germline CDR1 is SGHVS and CDR2 is FNYEAQ.

CDR3 in amino acids: CASSYSDGYEQYF. CDR3 DNA sequence: TGTGCCAGCAGTTACTCTGATGGATACGAGCAGTACTTC. The rearrangement uses TRBV6-5 and TRBJ2-7; D remains unclear. This CDR3 comprises 13 residues. The V end lost 0 bases, the J end lost 4 bases, and 7 bases lay between the germline ends. Germline V gene sequence: CDR1 MNHEY, CDR2 SVGAGI.

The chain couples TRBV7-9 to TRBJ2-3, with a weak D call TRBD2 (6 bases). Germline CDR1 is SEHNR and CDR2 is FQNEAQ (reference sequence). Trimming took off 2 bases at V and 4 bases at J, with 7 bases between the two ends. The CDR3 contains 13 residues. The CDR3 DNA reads TGTGCCAGCAGCTTACCGGGAGCAGATACGCAGTATTTT. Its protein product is CASSLPGADTQYF.

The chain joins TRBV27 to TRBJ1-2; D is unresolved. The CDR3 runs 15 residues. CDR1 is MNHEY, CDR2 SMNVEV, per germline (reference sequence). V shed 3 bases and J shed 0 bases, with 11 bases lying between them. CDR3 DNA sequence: TGTGCCAGCAGTTTCGGAATACCAGCTAACTATGGCTACACCTTC. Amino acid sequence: CASSFGIPANYGYTF.

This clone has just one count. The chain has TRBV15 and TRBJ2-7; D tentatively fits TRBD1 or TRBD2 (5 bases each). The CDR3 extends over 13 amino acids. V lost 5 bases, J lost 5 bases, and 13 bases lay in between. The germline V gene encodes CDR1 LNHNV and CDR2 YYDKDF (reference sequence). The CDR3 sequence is CATSSRGVHEQYF. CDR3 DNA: TGTGCCACCAGCTCGAGGGGAGTCCACGAGCAGTACTTC.

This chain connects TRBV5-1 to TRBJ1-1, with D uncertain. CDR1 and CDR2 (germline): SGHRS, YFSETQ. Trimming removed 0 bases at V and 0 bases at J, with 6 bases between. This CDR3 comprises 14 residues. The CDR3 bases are TGCGCCAGCAGCTTGGCCGCAATGAACACTGAAGCTTTCTTT. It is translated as CASSLAAMNTEAFF.

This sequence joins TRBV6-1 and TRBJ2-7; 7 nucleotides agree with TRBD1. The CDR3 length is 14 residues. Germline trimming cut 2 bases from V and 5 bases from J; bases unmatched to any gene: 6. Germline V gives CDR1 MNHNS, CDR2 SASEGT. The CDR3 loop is CASSEYDRVHEQYF. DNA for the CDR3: TGTGCCAGCAGTGAATACGACAGGGTCCACGAGCAGTACTTC.

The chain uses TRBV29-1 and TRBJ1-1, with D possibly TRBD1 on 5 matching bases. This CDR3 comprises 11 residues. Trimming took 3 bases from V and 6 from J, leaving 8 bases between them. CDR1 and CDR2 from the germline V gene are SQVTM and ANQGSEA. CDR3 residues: CSVETVAEAFF. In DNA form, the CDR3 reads TGCAGCGTTGAGACAGTCGCTGAAGCTTTCTTT.

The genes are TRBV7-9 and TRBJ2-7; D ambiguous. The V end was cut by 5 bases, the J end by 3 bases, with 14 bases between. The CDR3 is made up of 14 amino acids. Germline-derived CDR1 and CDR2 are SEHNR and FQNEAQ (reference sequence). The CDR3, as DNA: TGTGCCAGCAGCATTCTTCAGGAAAACTACGAGCAGTACTTC. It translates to CASSILQENYEQYF.

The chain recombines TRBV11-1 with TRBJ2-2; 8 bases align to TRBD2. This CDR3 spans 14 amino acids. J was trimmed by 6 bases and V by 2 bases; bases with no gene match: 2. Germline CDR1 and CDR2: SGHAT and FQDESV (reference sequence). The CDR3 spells CASSLMRGAGELFF. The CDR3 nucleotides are TGTGCCAGCAGCTTAATGCGGGGGGCCGGGGAGCTGTTTTTT.

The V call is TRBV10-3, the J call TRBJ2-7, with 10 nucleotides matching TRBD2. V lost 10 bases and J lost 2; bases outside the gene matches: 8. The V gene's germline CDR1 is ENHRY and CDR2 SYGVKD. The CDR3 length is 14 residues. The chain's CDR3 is CATRQLAGPYEQYF. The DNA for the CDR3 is TGTGCCACTCGCCAACTAGCGGGGCCCTACGAGCAGTACTTC.

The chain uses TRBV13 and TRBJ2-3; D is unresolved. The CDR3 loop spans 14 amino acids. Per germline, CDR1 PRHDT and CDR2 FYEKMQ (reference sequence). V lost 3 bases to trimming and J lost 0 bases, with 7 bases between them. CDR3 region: CASSFSLSTDTQYF. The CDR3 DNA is TGTGCCAGCAGCTTTTCTCTAAGCACAGATACGCAGTATTTT. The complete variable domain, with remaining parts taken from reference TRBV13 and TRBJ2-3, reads AAGVIQSPRHLIKEKRETATLKCYPIPRHDTVYWYQQGPGQDPQFLISFYEKMQSDKGSIPDRFSAQQFSDYHSELNMSSLELGDSALYFCASSFSLSTDTQYFGPGTRLTVL.

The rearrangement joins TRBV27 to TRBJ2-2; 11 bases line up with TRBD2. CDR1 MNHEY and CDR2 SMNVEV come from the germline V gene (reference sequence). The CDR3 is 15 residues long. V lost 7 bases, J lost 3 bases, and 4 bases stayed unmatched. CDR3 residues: CASMTSGTYTGELFF. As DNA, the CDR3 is TGTGCCAGCATGACTAGCGGGACGTACACCGGGGAGCTGTTTTTT.

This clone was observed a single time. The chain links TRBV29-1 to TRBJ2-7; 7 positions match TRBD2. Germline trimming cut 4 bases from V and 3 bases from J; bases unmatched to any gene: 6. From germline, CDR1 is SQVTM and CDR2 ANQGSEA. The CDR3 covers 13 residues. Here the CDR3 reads CSVAGGSDYEQYF. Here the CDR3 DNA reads TGCAGCGTTGCGGGGGGTTCGGACTACGAGCAGTACTTC.

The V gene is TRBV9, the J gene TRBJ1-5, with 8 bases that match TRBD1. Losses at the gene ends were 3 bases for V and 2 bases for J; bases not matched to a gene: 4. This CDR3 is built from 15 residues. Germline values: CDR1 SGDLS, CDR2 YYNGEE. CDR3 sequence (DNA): TGTGCCAGCAGCGCTACAGGGGGAGGCAATCAGCCCCAGCATTTT. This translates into CASSATGGGNQPQHF. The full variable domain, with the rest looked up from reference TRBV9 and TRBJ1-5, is DSGVTQTPKHLITATGQRVTLRCSPRSGDLSVYWYQQSLDQGLQFLIQYYNGEERAKGNILERFSAQQFPDLHSELNLSSLELGDSALYFCASSATGGGNQPQHFGDGTRLSIL.

The CDR3 is CASSRAGELFF. For the CDR3, the DNA is TGCGCCAGCAGCAGGGCCGGGGAGCTGTTTTTT. This chain uses TRBV5-1 with TRBJ2-2; D not resolved. The CDR3 is made up of 11 amino acids. The germline V and J ends were trimmed by 4 bases and 6 bases, with 4 bases remaining between them. Germline V gene sequence: CDR1 SGHRS, CDR2 YFSETQ.

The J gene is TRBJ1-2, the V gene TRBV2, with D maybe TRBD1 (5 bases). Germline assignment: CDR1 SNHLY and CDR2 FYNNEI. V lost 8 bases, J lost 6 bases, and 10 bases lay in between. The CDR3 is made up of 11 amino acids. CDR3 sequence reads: CASGGLDGYTF. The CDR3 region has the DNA TGTGCCAGCGGGGGTTTGGATGGCTACACCTTC.

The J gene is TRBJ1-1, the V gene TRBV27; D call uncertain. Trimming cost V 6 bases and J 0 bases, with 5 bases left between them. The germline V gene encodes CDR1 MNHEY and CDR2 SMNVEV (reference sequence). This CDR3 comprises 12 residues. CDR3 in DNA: TGTGCCAGCAGCGACCTGAACACTGAAGCTTTCTTT. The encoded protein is CASSDLNTEAFF.